Shown below are 3 T cell receptor beta chains from a single sample sequenced in a study of blood T cell repertoires in COVID-19. Profiled with immunoSEQ multiplex PCR; TCRdb holds only in-frame clones, not every one. Altogether 200,000 to 250,000 clones are present, 80% to 90% being singletons, with the ten largest covering 9.5% to 13%. What was sequenced was peripheral blood. These receptor sequences come from a man aged 50-60 years with COVID-19, enrolled during active disease.

CDR3 in DNA: TGCGCCAGCAGCACAGGGTTTTATGGCTACACCTTC. Encoded protein: CASSTGFYGYTF. This rearrangement joins TRBV5-1 to TRBJ1-2; TRBD1 might be the D (6 bases). V lost 4 bases, J lost 5 bases, and 9 bases lay in between. The germline V gene encodes CDR1 SGHRS and CDR2 YFSETQ. The CDR3 contains 12 residues. Drawing the rest from reference TRBV5-1 and TRBJ1-2, the complete variable domain is KAGVTQTPRYLIKTRGQQVTLSCSPISGHRSVSWYQQTPGQGLQFLFEYFSETQRNKGNFPGRFSGRQFSNSRSEMNVSTLELGDSALYLCASSTGFYGYTFGSGTRLTVV.

The rearrangement uses TRBV7-2 and TRBJ2-5; 9 bases map to TRBD1. The V segment lost 5 bases and the J segment 6 bases; nucleotides outside the gene matches: 13. This CDR3 region has 16 residues. Germline V gives CDR1 SGHTA, CDR2 FQGNSA. DNA for the CDR3: TGTGCCAGCAGCCCAGGAGGCGGGACAGGGATTCAGACCCAGTACTTC. Amino acid sequence: CASSPGGGTGIQTQYF.

This chain links TRBV7-9 with TRBJ1-4; unclear D gene. The ends were cut back, 2 bases at V and 5 bases at J, with 12 bases in the middle. The germline V gene encodes CDR1 SEHNR and CDR2 FQNEAQ (reference sequence). This CDR3 contains 15 residues. The chain's CDR3 is CASSLNVAANEKLFF. CDR3 nucleotides: TGTGCCAGCAGCTTAAACGTAGCCGCGAATGAAAAACTGTTTTTT.